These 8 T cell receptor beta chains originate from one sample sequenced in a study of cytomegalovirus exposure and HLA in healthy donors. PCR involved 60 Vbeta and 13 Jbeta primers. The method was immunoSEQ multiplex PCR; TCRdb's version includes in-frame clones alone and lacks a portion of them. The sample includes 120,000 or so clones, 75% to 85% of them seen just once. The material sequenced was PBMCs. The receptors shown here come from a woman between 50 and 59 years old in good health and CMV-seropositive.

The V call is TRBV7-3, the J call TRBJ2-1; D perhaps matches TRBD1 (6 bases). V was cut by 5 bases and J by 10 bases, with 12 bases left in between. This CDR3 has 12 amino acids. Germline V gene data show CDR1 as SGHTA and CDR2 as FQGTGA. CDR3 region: CASSLTQGEQFF. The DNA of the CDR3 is TGTGCCAGCAGCCTCACACAGGGAGAGCAGTTCTTC. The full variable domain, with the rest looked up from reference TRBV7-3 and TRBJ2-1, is GAGVSQTPSNKVTEKGKYVELRCDPISGHTALYWYRQSLGQGPEFLIYFQGTGAADDSGLPNDRFFAVRPEGSVSTLKIQRTERGDSAVYLCASSLTQGEQFFGPGTRLTVL.

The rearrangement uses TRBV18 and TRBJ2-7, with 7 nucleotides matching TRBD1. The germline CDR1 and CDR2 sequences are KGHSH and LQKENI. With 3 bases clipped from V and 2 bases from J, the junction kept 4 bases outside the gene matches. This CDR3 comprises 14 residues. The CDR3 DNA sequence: TGTGCCAGCTCACCGTCGACAGGGCCCTACGAGCAGTACTTC. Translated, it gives CASSPSTGPYEQYF. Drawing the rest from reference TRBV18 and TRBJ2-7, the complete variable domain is NAGVMQNPRHLVRRRGQEARLRCSPMKGHSHVYWYRQLPEEGLKFMVYLQKENIIDESGMPKERFSAEFPKEGPSILRIQQVVRGDSAAYFCASSPSTGPYEQYFGPGTRLTVT.

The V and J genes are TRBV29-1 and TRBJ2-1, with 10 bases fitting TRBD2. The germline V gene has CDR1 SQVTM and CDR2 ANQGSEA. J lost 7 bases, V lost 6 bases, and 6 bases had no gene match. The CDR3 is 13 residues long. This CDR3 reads CSVAGTSVNEQFF. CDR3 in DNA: TGCAGCGTGGCCGGGACTAGCGTGAATGAGCAGTTCTTC.

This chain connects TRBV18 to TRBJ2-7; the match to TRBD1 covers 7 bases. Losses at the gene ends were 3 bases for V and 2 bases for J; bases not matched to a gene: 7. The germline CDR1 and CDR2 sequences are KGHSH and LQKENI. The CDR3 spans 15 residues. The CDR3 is CASSPRTGTAYEQYF. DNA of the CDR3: TGTGCCAGCTCACCCAGGACCGGGACAGCCTACGAGCAGTACTTC.

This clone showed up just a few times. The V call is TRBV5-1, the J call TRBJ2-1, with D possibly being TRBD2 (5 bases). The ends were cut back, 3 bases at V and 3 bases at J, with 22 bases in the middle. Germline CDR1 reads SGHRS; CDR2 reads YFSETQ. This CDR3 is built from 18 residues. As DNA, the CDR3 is TGCGCCAGCAGCTCCCAAAACCGGCACGGGGTGGACTACAATGAGCAGTTCTTC. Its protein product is CASSSQNRHGVDYNEQFF.

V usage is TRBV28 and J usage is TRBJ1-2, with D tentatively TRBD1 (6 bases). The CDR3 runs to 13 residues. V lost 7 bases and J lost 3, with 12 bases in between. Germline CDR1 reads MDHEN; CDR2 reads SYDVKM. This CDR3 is CASKGGGDYGYTF. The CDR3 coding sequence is TGTGCCAGCAAGGGTGGGGGCGACTATGGCTACACCTTC.

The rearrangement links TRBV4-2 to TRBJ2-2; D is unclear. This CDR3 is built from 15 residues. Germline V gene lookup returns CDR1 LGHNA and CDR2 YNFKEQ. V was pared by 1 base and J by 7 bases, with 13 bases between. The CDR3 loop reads CASSQVLRGGGELFF. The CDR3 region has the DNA TGTGCCAGCAGCCAAGTTCTCCGCGGTGGCGGGGAGCTGTTTTTT.

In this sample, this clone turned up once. For the CDR3, the DNA is TGCGCCAGCAGCTTGGCCGCCAGCTCCTACAATGAGCAGTTCTTC. Amino acids: CASSLAASSYNEQFF. The chain joins TRBV5-1 to TRBJ2-1; D gene ambiguous. Germline lookup yields CDR1 SGHRS and CDR2 YFSETQ. The CDR3 runs 15 residues. V was shortened by 0 bases and J by 0 bases, with 7 bases between the two germline ends.